This T cell receptor (beta chain) was profiled in a study of T cells in Graves' hyperthyroidism and ophthalmopathy. TCR beta CDR3 regions were amplified from RNA. Primed by the HTBI set, a first-round RT-PCR was run on the TCR CDR3. MiXCR, run by TCRdb on the multiplex PCR reads, gives a single entry per CDR3 protein. The table shows about 360,000 distinct CDR3 sequences, with roughly 25% occurring only once. Germline V CDR1 and CDR2: SGHTA, FQGNSA. There are 16 residues in the CDR3. Trimming removed 0 bases from V and 2 bases from J, with 14 bases in between. Absent ophthalmopathy progression within 18 months defined stable Graves' hyperthyroidism. Disease duration under 2 months; hyperthyroidism patients were aged 18 to 65. This clonotype was observed many times.

The sample comprised blood. This clonotype was obtained from a man over 45 with Graves' hyperthyroidism. The chain combines TRBV7-2 with TRBJ2-7; weak D call: TRBD1 (6 bases). CDR3 nucleotides: TGTGCCAGCAGCTTAGCGCCCAGGGGCGATGCCTACGAGCAGTACTTC. This codes for CASSLAPRGDAYEQYF.